This passage covers 15 T cell receptor beta chains from one sample sequenced in a study of response to subunit inactivated influenza vaccine. TCRdb re-analysed the RT-PCR reads in MiXCR, keeping a single row per CDR3 protein. The table includes about 480,000 distinct CDR3 sequences, about a tenth detected once. Source: PBMCs from blood, taken 45 days after vaccination. The source is a man aged 45-65 years who received an inactivated influenza vaccine.

This clonotype appeared a few times. This rearrangement joins TRBV28 to TRBJ2-3; a weak D match, TRBD2 (7 bases). This CDR3 spans 15 amino acids. V gave up 3 bases and J gave up 2 bases, with 12 bases separating them. Germline loops: CDR1 MDHEN, CDR2 SYDVKM. CDR3 nucleotides: TGTGCCAGCAGTTTCGGGGGGCAGAACACAGATACGCAGTATTTT. This sequence encodes CASSFGGQNTDTQYF.

A remark on this clonotype: This may arise from a read error, as a much more abundant clone is one base away. V and J are TRBV4-3 and TRBJ1-1; D gene uncertain. Germline assignment: CDR1 LGHNA and CDR2 YSLEER. The CDR3 covers 14 residues. The CDR3 reads CTSSQDSGNTEAFF. DNA for the CDR3: TGCACCAGCAGCCAAGATTCGGGGAACACTGAAGCTTTCTTT.

This clonotype was observed a few times. The chain links TRBV14 to TRBJ2-1; 10 bases line up with TRBD2. Germline CDR1 is SGHDN and CDR2 is FVKESK. V shed 8 bases, J shed 7 bases, and the junction held 11 bases outside the gene matches. The CDR3 loop spans 15 amino acids. The CDR3 protein is CASATLAGAWNEQFF. The CDR3 DNA is TGTGCCAGCGCAACGCTAGCGGGGGCTTGGAATGAGCAGTTCTTC.

This clonotype was picked up many times. The chain combines TRBV12-3 or TRBV12-4 with TRBJ1-3; weak D call: TRBD1 (5 bases). The CDR3 extends over 15 amino acids. Trimming left V 3 bases short and J 4 bases short, with 13 bases between. CDR3 bases: TGTGCCAGCAGTTTGGGAGGGGCGTGGGGAAACACCATATATTTT. Protein: CASSLGGAWGNTIYF.

This clonotype has only a few counts. The genes are TRBV7-8 and TRBJ2-3; 8 nucleotides agree with TRBD2. This CDR3 spans 16 amino acids. Germline V lookup: CDR1 SGHVS, CDR2 FQNEAQ. V was clipped by 1 base and J by 1 base; unmatched bases: 4. Here the CDR3 reads CASSLGPAGGTDTQYF. The CDR3 DNA follows: TGTGCCAGCAGCTTAGGCCCAGCGGGGGGCACAGATACGCAGTATTTT.

The gene calls are TRBV7-9 and TRBJ2-1; 13 bases are a match to TRBD2. Germline V lookup: CDR1 SEHNR, CDR2 FQNEAQ (reference sequence). Trimming took 4 bases from V and 8 from J; bases not matched to a gene: 11. This CDR3 region has 17 residues. The CDR3 coding sequence is TGTGCCAGCAGCTCTACTAGCGGGAGGGCCGAATTCGATGAGCAGTTCTTC. It specifies CASSSTSGRAEFDEQFF.

The J gene is TRBJ1-1, the V gene TRBV7-8; D unclear. Germline CDR1 SGHVS, CDR2 FQNEAQ. There are 15 residues in the CDR3. V was clipped by 1 base and J by 2 bases, with 11 bases between them. DNA of the CDR3: TGTGCCAGCAGCTTAGGCCACCTAGGAAACACTGAAGCTTTCTTT. Translation gives CASSLGHLGNTEAFF.

The V call is TRBV7-9, the J call TRBJ2-7; a possible D gene is TRBD1 (6 bases). Trimming stripped 8 bases from V and 1 base from J, with 18 bases between. The CDR3 contains 15 residues. The germline V gene encodes CDR1 SEHNR and CDR2 FQNEAQ (reference sequence). CDR3: CASGRGQSRSYEQYF. In DNA form, the CDR3 reads TGTGCCAGCGGCCGAGGACAGTCTCGTTCCTACGAGCAGTACTTC.

This clonotype was recorded at least ten times. The J gene is TRBJ1-1, the V gene TRBV7-6; no clear D. CDR1 is SGHVS, CDR2 FNYEAQ, per germline. The CDR3 consists of 13 residues. Trimming took 5 bases from V and 6 from J, leaving 13 bases between them. CDR3: CASSISAGAEAFF. CDR3 DNA: TGTGCCAGCAGCATATCGGCTGGTGCTGAAGCTTTCTTT. Full variable domain (remainder filled in from reference TRBV7-6 and TRBJ1-1): GAGVSQSPRYKVTKRGQDVALRCDPISGHVSLYWYRQALGQGPEFLTYFNYEAQQDKSGLPNDRFSAERPEGSISTLTIQRTEQRDSAMYRCASSISAGAEAFFGQGTRLTVV.

The chain employs TRBV5-4 and TRBJ1-5; 7 positions match TRBD1. The V segment lost 3 bases and the J segment 8 bases; nucleotides outside the gene matches: 11. Germline V gene sequence: CDR1 SGHNT, CDR2 YYREEE (reference sequence). The CDR3 consists of 15 residues. The CDR3 coding sequence is TGTGCCAGCAGCTCCTTTTGGGACAGCGGGAAGCCCCAGCATTTT. Translating it yields CASSSFWDSGKPQHF.

CDR3 sequence: CASSFGPALPQETQYF. In nucleotides, the CDR3 is TGTGCCAGCAGTTTTGGGCCGGCCTTACCCCAAGAGACCCAGTACTTC. The V gene is TRBV28, the J gene TRBJ2-5; D call uncertain. Germline CDR1 reads MDHEN; CDR2 reads SYDVKM. Trimming pared 3 bases from V and 1 base from J, leaving 15 bases between. The CDR3 totals 16 residues.

In DNA, the CDR3 is TGTGCCAGCAGCTTAGTTAGTCCTAGCGGCGGAGCTACGCAGTATTTT. Its translation: CASSLVSPSGGATQYF. V is TRBV7-9 and J is TRBJ2-3; 7 nucleotides match TRBD2. The length of the CDR3 is 16 residues. Trimming took 1 base from V and 8 from J; bases not matched to a gene: 12. Germline V gene data show CDR1 as SEHNR and CDR2 as FQNEAQ (reference sequence).

As concerns this clonotype: A much bigger clone sits one base away, suggesting this may be a read error. V is TRBV9 and J is TRBJ2-7; D remains ambiguous. This CDR3 is built from 15 residues. V lost 0 bases and J lost 0, with 10 bases in between. Germline assignment: CDR1 SGDLS and CDR2 YYNGEE. The CDR3 loop is CASSVGTQTSYEQYF. As DNA, the CDR3 is TGTGCCAGCAGCGTAGGTACGCAAACCTCCTACGAGCAGTACTTC.

This clonotype came up a few times. The chain recombines TRBV24-1 with TRBJ2-1; no clear D. V was cut by 3 bases and J by 8 bases, with 10 bases left in between. Germline values: CDR1 KGHDR, CDR2 SFDVKD. There are 13 residues in the CDR3. CDR3 amino acids: CATSDRQVDEQFF. CDR3 in DNA: TGTGCCACCAGTGATCGCCAGGTGGATGAGCAGTTCTTC.

The rearrangement joins TRBV7-2 to TRBJ2-5; 10 nucleotides agree with TRBD1. The CDR3 sequence is 14 residues long. V lost 8 bases and J lost 6; bases outside the gene matches: 9. CDR1 and CDR2 from the germline V gene are SGHTA and FQGNSA. The CDR3 loop reads CASAKTGGEKTQYF. The DNA for the CDR3 is TGTGCCAGCGCAAAGACAGGGGGCGAGAAGACCCAGTACTTC. Combining the CDR3 with reference TRBV7-2 and TRBJ2-5 gives the whole variable domain GAGVSQSPSNKVTEKGKDVELRCDPISGHTALYWYRQSLGQGLEFLIYFQGNSAPDKSGLPSDRFSAERTGGSVSTLTIQRTQQEDSAVYLCASAKTGGEKTQYFGPGTRLLVL.